This T cell receptor (beta chain) is drawn from a study of shared clonotypes between healthy human individuals. V dropped 3 bases and J dropped 2; count of bases not matched to a gene: 9. The CDR3 consists of 18 residues. Germline loops: CDR1 SNHLY, CDR2 FYNNEI. For this clone: Its antigen is currently unknown.

Measured with immunoSEQ multiplex PCR; TCRdb has only the in-frame clones, and not every one. The repertoire consists of approximately 640,000 clones, with 90% occurring once and the leading ten covering 34%. General study points: It was the few donors that limited the genetic and exposure-history diversity represented. Though the depth was large, rarefaction showed that sorted-subset sequencing was incomplete. The four-donor shared clonotypes exceeded non-shared clonotypes in generation probability, with non-shared ones scoring lower.

This chain links TRBV2 with TRBJ2-3, with 12 bases fitting TRBD2. Sequenced input: memory CD8+ T cells from PBMCs. Subset here: CD45RO+ cells pooled with CCR7-negative TemRA cells. The sequence derives from a man between 18 and 29 years old in good health. Some clones in this sample may be carry-over from other donors' samples. CDR3 coding DNA: TGTGCCAGCAGTGATTTTGGGCTAGCGGGAGGGCCCACAGATACGCAGTATTTT. It specifies CASSDFGLAGGPTDTQYF.